These 14 T cell receptor beta chains originate from one sample sequenced in a study of somatic mutations in cytotoxic T cells in rheumatoid arthritis. Profiled with immunoSEQ multiplex PCR; TCRdb holds only in-frame clones, not every one. The repertoire has over 10,000 clones, approximately 69% of them found once; the top ten carry roughly a tenth. Sequenced sample: CD8+ T cells sorted from blood. The receptors stem from a man between 65 and 79 years old in good health.

This clone has a handful of counts. The V and J genes are TRBV6-4 and TRBJ2-7; 11 bases are shared with TRBD2. CDR3 size: 15 residues. The trim removed 0 bases at V and 2 bases at J, leaving 0 bases unmatched. Germline CDR1 is MRHNA and CDR2 is SNTAGT. The DNA for the CDR3 is TGTGCCAGCAGTGACTCTAGCGGGGGGGCCTACGAGCAGTACTTC. This translates into CASSDSSGGAYEQYF.

This chain uses TRBV2 with TRBJ2-5; D perhaps matches TRBD1 (6 bases). The closer fit of TRBJ2-7 to the DNA end suggests the J call may be wrong. The CDR3 runs to 14 residues. Per germline, CDR1 SNHLY and CDR2 FYNNEI. CDR3 residues: CASSDRGPSYEQYF. As DNA, the CDR3 is TGTGCCAGCAGTGACAGGGGCCCCTCCTACGAGCAGTACTTC.

The genes are TRBV27 and TRBJ1-1, with 7 bases matching TRBD1. With V trimmed by 2 bases and J by 5 bases, 2 bases remained unmatched. Germline V gives CDR1 MNHEY, CDR2 SMNVEV (reference sequence). This CDR3 is built from 13 residues. The CDR3 DNA follows: TGTGCCAGCAGTTTAAGGGGGCGAACTGAAGCTTTCTTT. Its translation: CASSLRGRTEAFF.

This clone occurred a few times. This rearrangement joins TRBV28 to TRBJ1-1; D is undetermined. Trimming shortened V by 4 bases and J by 4 bases, and 10 bases separated the two germline ends. Germline lookup yields CDR1 MDHEN and CDR2 SYDVKM. The CDR3 consists of 13 residues. DNA of the CDR3: TGTGCCAGCAGTTCGGCGGTGGGCACTGAAGCTTTCTTT. This codes for CASSSAVGTEAFF.

In this sample, this clone turned up a few times. The chain employs TRBV13 and TRBJ2-7; no reliable D call. The CDR3 has 14 amino acids. Germline loops: CDR1 PRHDT, CDR2 FYEKMQ (reference sequence). V was trimmed by 3 bases and J by 0 bases, leaving 9 bases between them. CDR3 region: CASSFEHSSYEQYF. CDR3 DNA: TGTGCCAGCAGCTTTGAGCACTCCTCCTACGAGCAGTACTTC.

V gene TRBV6-5 combines with J gene TRBJ2-7; 8 bases match TRBD1. The CDR3 has 14 amino acids. CDR1 is MNHEY, CDR2 SVGAGI, per germline. V lost 2 bases, J lost 5 bases, and 5 bases stayed unmatched. CDR3 loop: CASSYLPGGHEQYF. CDR3 DNA sequence: TGTGCCAGCAGTTACCTCCCAGGGGGCCACGAGCAGTACTTC.

This clone was observed a single time. The chain has TRBV2 and TRBJ2-7; the match to TRBD1 covers 11 bases. CDR1 and CDR2 from the germline V gene are SNHLY and FYNNEI. V trimming: 8 bases; J trimming: 4 bases; junction bases outside the gene matches: 7. The CDR3 has 14 amino acids. The CDR3 bases are TGTGCCAGCGTGGGGGGGACAGGGGGTTACGAGCAGTACTTC. Translation: CASVGGTGGYEQYF.

The rearrangement links TRBV4-1 to TRBJ1-1; no reliable D call. There are 13 residues in the CDR3. V was pared by 1 base and J by 2 bases, with 5 bases between. In germline, CDR1 is MGHRA, CDR2 YSYEKL. DNA of the CDR3: TGCGCCAGCAGCCAAGGACCCAACACTGAAGCTTTCTTT. As protein: CASSQGPNTEAFF.

This clone appeared once. This chain connects TRBV10-3 to TRBJ2-7; TRBD1 or TRBD2 may be the D gene (6 bases each). This CDR3 region has 11 residues. CDR1 is ENHRY and CDR2 is SYGVKD in the germline V gene. The V end was cut by 7 bases, the J end by 4 bases, with 8 bases between. The CDR3 coding sequence is TGTGCCATCAAGGGGGGTTACGAGCAGTACTTC. This sequence encodes CAIKGGYEQYF.

V gene TRBV30 combines with J gene TRBJ2-7; D is unclear. The V gene lost 2 bases and the J gene lost 3 bases, with 11 bases spanning the gap. The germline gives CDR1 GTSNPN, CDR2 SVGIG (reference sequence). This CDR3 comprises 13 residues. The CDR3 protein is CAWSQPTRYEQYF. The CDR3, as DNA: TGTGCCTGGAGTCAACCTACCCGCTACGAGCAGTACTTC.

This rearrangement joins TRBV4-2 to TRBJ2-6; TRBD1 might be the D (6 bases). Trimming stripped 0 bases from V and 2 bases from J, with 8 bases between. From germline, CDR1 is LGHNA and CDR2 YNFKEQ. The CDR3 runs to 16 residues. The CDR3 region is CASSQDGGAGANVLTF. CDR3 sequence (DNA): TGTGCCAGCAGCCAAGATGGGGGCGCTGGGGCCAACGTCCTGACTTTC.

V gene TRBV5-1 combines with J gene TRBJ2-1; D remains ambiguous. Trimming left V 1 base short and J 7 bases short, with 3 bases between. Germline values: CDR1 SGHRS, CDR2 YFSETQ. The CDR3 covers 11 residues. The CDR3 here is CASSLSNEQFF. CDR3 nucleotide sequence: TGCGCCAGCAGCTTGAGTAATGAGCAGTTCTTC.

This chain links TRBV7-9 with TRBJ2-7; D uncertain. The CDR3 extends over 13 amino acids. The V end was cut by 3 bases, the J end by 1 base, with 7 bases between. Germline V gives CDR1 SEHNR, CDR2 FQNEAQ (reference sequence). CDR3: CASSFDISYEQYF. The CDR3 DNA reads TGTGCCAGCAGCTTTGACATTTCCTACGAGCAGTACTTC.

The J gene is TRBJ2-3, the V gene TRBV28, with 10 bases matching TRBD1. The V segment lost 5 bases and the J segment 4 bases; nucleotides outside the gene matches: 6. In germline, CDR1 is MDHEN, CDR2 SYDVKM. The CDR3 length is 15 residues. The CDR3 loop reads CASSPGDRGADTQYF. The CDR3 DNA sequence: TGTGCCAGCAGTCCCGGGGACAGGGGAGCAGATACGCAGTATTTT.